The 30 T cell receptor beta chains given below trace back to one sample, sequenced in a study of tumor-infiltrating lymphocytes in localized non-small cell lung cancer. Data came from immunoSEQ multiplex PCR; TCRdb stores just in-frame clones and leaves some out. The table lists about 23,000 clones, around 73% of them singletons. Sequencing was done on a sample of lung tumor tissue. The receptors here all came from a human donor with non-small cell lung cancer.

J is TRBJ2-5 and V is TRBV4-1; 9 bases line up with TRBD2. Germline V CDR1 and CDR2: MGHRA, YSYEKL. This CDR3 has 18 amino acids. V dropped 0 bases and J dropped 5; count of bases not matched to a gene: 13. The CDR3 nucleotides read TGCGCCAGCAGCCAAGATAGTTCCACGTCCGCGGGGGGGGAGACCCAGTACTTC. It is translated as CASSQDSSTSAGGETQYF.

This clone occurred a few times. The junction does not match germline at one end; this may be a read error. CDR3 amino acids: CASSVSWGEKDTQYF. The DNA of the CDR3 is TGTGCCAGCAGCGTTAGTTGGGGGGAAAAAGATACCCAGTACTTC. The V gene is TRBV7-2, the J gene TRBJ2-5; perhaps TRBD2 as D (6 bases). This CDR3 comprises 15 residues. Per germline, CDR1 SGHTA and CDR2 FQGNSA.

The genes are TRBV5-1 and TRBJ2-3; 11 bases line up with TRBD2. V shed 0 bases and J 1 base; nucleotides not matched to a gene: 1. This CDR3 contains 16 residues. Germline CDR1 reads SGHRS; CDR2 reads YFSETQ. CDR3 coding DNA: TGCGCCAGCAGCTTGGAACTAGCGGGGGGCACAGATACGCAGTATTTT. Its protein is CASSLELAGGTDTQYF.

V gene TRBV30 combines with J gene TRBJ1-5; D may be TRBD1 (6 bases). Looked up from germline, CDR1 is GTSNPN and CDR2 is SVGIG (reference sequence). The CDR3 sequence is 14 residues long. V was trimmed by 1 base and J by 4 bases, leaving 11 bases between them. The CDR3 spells CAWSGTAENQPQHF. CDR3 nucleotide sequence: TGTGCCTGGAGTGGGACAGCTGAGAATCAGCCCCAGCATTTT.

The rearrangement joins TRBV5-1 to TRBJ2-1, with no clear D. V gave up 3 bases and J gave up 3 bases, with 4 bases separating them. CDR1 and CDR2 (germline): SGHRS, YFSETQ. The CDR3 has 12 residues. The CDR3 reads CASSWDYNEQFF. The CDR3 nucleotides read TGCGCCAGCAGCTGGGACTACAATGAGCAGTTCTTC.

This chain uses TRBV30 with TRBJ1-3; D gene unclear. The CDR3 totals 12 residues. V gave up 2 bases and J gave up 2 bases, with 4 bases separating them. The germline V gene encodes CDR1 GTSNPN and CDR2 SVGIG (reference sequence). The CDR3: CAWSPAGNTIYF. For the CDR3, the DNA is TGTGCCTGGAGTCCGGCTGGAAACACCATATATTTT.

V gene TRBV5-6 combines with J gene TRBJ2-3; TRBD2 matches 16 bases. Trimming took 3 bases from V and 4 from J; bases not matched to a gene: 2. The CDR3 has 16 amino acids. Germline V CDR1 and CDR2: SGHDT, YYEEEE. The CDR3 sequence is CASSWGLAGGPDTQYF. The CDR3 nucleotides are TGTGCCAGCAGCTGGGGACTAGCGGGGGGGCCAGATACGCAGTATTTT.

For the CDR3, the DNA is TGTGCCAGCAGCATTACAGGGACCACCTCTGGGGCCAACGTCCTGACTTTC. Amino acids: CASSITGTTSGANVLTF. The chain couples TRBV14 to TRBJ2-6, with D tentatively TRBD1 (6 bases). The germline V gene has CDR1 SGHDN and CDR2 FVKESK. This CDR3 has 17 residues. The V end was cut by 5 bases, the J end by 0 bases, with 14 bases between.

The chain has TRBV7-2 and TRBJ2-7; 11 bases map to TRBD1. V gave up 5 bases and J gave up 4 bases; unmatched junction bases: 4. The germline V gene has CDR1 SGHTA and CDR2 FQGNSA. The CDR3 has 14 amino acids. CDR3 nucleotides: TGTGCCAGCAGCCGAGGACAGGGGGCATACGAGCAGTACTTC. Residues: CASSRGQGAYEQYF.

Here the CDR3 DNA reads TGTGCTAGTGGCGGCGACAGGGCATGGGAGACCCAGTACTTC. Translated: CASGGDRAWETQYF. The genes are TRBV12-5 and TRBJ2-5; TRBD1 matches at 7 bases. Germline values: CDR1 LGHNT, CDR2 FRNRAP. The CDR3 runs 14 residues. V dropped 6 bases and J dropped 5; count of bases not matched to a gene: 9.

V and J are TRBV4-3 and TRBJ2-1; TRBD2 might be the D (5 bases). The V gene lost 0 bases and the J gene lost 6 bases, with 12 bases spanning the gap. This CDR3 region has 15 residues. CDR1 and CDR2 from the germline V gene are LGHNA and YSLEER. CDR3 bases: TGCGCCAGCAGCCAAGACGGGAACAGACTCAATGAGCAGTTCTTC. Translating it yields CASSQDGNRLNEQFF.

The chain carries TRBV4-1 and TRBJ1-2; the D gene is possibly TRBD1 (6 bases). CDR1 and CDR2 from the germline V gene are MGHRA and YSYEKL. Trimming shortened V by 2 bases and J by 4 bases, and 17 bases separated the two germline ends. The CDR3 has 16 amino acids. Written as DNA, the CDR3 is TGCGCCAGCAGCCAATCTTCAGGGGCGCAGAGCTATGGCTACACCTTC. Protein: CASSQSSGAQSYGYTF.

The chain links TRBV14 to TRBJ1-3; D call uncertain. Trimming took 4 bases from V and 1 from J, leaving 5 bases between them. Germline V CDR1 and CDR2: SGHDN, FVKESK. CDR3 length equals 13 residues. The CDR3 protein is CASSPLSGNTIYF. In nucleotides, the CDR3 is TGTGCCAGCAGCCCCTTGTCTGGAAACACCATATATTTT.

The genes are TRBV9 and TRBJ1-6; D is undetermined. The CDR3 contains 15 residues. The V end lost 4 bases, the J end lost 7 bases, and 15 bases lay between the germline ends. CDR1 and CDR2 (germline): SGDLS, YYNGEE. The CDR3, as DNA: TGTGCCAGCAGCACCACCGGGGATATAAATTCACCCCTCCACTTT. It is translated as CASSTTGDINSPLHF.

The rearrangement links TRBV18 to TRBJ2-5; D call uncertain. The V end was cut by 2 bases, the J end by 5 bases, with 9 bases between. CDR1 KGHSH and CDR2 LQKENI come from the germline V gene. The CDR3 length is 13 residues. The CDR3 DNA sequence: TGTGCCAGCTCACCAGGGGTTAGTGAGACCCAGTACTTC. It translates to CASSPGVSETQYF.

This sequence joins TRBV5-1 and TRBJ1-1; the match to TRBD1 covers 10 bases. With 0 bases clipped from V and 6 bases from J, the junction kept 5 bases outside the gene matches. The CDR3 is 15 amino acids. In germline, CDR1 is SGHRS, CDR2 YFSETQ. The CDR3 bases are TGCGCCAGCAGCTTGGCGACAGGGGGCGAGCCTGAAGCTTTCTTT. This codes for CASSLATGGEPEAFF.

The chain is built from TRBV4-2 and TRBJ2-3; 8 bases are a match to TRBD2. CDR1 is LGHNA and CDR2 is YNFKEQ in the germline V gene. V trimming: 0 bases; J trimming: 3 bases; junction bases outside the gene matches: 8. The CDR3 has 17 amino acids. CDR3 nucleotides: TGTGCCAGCAGCCAAGATCACAGCGGGGGATTTACAGATACGCAGTATTTT. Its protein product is CASSQDHSGGFTDTQYF.

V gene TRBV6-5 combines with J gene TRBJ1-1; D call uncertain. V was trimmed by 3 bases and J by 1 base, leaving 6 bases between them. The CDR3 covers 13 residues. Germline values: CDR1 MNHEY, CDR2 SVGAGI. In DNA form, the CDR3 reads TGTGCCAGCAGTTATATGGGGAACACTGAAGCTTTCTTT. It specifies CASSYMGNTEAFF.

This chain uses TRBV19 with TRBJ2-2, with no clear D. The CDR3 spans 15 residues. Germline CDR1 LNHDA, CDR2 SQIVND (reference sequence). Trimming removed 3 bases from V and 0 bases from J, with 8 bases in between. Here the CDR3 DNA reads TGTGCCAGTAGTATCAGGCAGGCGAACACCGGGGAGCTGTTTTTT. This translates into CASSIRQANTGELFF.

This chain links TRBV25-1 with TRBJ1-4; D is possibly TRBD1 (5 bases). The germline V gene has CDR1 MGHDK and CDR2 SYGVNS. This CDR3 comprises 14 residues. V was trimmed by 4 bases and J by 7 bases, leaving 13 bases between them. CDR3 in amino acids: CASSVGGAREKLFF. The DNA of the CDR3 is TGTGCCAGCAGTGTTGGAGGGGCACGTGAAAAACTGTTTTTT.

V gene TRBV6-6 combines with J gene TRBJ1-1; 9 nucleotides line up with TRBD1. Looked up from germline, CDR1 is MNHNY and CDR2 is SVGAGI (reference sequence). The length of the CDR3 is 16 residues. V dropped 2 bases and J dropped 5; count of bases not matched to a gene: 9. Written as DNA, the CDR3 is TGTGCCAGCAGTTACGGGACAGGGTGGGAGGGGACTGAAGCTTTCTTT. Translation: CASSYGTGWEGTEAFF.

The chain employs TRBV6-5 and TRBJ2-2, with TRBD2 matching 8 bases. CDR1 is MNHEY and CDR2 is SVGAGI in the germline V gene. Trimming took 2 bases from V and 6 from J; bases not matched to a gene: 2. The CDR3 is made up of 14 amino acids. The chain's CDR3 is CASSYAGGAGELFF. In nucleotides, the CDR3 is TGTGCCAGCAGTTACGCCGGGGGGGCCGGGGAGCTGTTTTTT.

The CDR3 reads CASSLGQDVTIYF. As DNA, the CDR3 is TGTGCCAGCAGCCTGGGACAGGACGTCACCATATATTTT. The chain links TRBV11-3 to TRBJ1-3; TRBD1 agrees at 8 bases. The CDR3 consists of 13 residues. Germline V lookup: CDR1 SGHNT, CDR2 YENEEA. Germline trimming cut 5 bases from V and 9 bases from J; bases unmatched to any gene: 6.

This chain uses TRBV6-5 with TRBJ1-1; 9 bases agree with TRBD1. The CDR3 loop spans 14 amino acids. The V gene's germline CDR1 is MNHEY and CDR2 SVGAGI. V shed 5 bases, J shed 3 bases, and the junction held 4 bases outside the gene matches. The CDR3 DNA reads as TGTGCCAGCAGTACGGGACAGGGTCACACTGAAGCTTTCTTT. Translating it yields CASSTGQGHTEAFF.

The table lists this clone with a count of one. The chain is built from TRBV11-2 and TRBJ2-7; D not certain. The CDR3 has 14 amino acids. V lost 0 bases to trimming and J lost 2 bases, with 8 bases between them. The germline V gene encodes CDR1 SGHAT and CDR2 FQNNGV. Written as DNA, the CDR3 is TGTGCCAGCAGCTTAGAGGGCACCACCTACGAGCAGTACTTC. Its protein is CASSLEGTTYEQYF.

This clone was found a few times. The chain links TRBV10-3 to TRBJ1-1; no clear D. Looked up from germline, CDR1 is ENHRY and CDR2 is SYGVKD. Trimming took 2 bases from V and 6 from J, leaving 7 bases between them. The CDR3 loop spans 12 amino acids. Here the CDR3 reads CAISENGPEAFF. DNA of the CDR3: TGTGCCATCAGTGAGAACGGACCTGAAGCTTTCTTT.

This CDR3 is CASKALYGYTF. CDR3 bases: TGCGCCAGCAAAGCGTTGTATGGCTACACCTTC. The V gene is TRBV10-2, the J gene TRBJ1-2, with no clear D. The ends were cut back, 7 bases at V and 5 bases at J, with 8 bases in the middle. Looked up from germline, CDR1 is WSHSY and CDR2 is SAAADI. CDR3 length equals 11 residues.

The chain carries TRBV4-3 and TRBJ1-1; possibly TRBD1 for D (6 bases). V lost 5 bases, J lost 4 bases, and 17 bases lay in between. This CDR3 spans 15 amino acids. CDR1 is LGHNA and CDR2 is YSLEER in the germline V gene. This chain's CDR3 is CASSSGQSQGTEAFF. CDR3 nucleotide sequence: TGCGCCAGCAGCTCAGGACAGTCTCAAGGCACTGAAGCTTTCTTT.

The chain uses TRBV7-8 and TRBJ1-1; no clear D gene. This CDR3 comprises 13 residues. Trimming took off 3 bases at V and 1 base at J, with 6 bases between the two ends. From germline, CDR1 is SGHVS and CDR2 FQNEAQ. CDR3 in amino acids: CASSFRSNTEAFF. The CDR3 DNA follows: TGTGCCAGCAGCTTCCGATCGAACACTGAAGCTTTCTTT.

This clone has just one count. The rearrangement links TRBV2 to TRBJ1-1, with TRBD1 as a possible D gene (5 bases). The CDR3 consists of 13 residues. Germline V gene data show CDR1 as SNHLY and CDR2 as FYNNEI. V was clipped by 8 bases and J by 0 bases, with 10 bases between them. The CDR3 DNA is TGTGCCAGCTGCGAACAGGTGAACACTGAAGCTTTCTTT. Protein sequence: CASCEQVNTEAFF.